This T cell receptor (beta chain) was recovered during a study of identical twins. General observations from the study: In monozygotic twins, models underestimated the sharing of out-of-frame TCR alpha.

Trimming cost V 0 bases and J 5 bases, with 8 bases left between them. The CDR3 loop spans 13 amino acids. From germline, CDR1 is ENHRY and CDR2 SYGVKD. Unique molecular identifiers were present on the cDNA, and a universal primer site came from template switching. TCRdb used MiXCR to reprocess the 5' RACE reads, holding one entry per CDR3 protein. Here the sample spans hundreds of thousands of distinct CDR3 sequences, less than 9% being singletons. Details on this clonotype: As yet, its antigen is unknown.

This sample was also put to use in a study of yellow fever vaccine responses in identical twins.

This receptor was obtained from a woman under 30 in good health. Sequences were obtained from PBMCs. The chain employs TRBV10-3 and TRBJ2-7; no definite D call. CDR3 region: CAISESPIDEQYV. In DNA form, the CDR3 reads TGTGCCATCAGTGAGTCTCCCATTGACGAGCAGTACGTC.